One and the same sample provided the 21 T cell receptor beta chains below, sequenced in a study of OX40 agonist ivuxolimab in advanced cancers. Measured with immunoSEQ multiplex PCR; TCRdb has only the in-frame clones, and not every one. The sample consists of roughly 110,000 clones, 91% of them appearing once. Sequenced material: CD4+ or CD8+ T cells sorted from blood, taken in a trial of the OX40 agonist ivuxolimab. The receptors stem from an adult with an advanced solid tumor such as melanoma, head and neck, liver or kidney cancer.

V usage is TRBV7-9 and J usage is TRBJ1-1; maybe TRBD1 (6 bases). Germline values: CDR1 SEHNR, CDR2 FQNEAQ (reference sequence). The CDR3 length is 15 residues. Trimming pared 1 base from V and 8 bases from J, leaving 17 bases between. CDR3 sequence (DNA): TGTGCCAGCAGCTTAGACAGGGTAGGAGTGCCAGAAGCTTTCTTT. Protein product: CASSLDRVGVPEAFF.

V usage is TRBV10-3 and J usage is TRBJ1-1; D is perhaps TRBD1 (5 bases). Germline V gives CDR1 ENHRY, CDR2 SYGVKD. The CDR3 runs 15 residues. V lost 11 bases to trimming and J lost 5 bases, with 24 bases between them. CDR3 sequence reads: CASDGGEVIGTEAFF. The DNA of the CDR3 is TGTGCCTCCGACGGGGGGGAGGTGATTGGGACTGAAGCTTTCTTT.

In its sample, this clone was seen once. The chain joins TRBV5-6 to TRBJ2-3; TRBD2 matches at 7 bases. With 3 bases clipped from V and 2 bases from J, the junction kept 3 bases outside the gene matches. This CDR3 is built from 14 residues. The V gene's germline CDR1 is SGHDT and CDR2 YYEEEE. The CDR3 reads CASSSGLSTDTQYF. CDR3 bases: TGTGCCAGCAGCTCGGGACTATCCACAGATACGCAGTATTTT.

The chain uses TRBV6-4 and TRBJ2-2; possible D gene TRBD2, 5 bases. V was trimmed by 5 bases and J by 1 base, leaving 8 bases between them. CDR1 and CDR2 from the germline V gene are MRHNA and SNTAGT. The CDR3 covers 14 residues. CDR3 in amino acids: CASSRELNTGELFF. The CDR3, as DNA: TGTGCCAGCAGTCGGGAATTGAACACCGGGGAGCTGTTTTTT.

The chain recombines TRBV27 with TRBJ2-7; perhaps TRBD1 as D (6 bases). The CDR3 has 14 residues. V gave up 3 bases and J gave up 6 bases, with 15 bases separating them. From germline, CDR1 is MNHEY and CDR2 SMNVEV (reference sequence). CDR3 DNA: TGTGCCAGCAGTTTTCAGGGGAATTACCCCGAGCAGTACTTC. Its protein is CASSFQGNYPEQYF.

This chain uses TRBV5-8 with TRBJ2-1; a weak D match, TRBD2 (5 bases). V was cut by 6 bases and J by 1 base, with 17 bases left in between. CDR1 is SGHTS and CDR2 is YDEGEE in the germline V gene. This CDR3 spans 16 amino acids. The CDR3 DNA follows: TGTGCCAGCAAGGTACGAGGGAGTAGTTCCTACAATGAGCAGTTCTTC. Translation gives CASKVRGSSSYNEQFF.

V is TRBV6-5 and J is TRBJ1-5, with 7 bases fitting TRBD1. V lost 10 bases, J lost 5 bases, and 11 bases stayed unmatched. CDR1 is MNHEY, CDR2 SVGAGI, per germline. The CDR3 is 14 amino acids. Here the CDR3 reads CATRPGRGHQPQHF. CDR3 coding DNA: TGTGCCACCCGGCCCGGGAGGGGGCATCAGCCCCAGCATTTT.

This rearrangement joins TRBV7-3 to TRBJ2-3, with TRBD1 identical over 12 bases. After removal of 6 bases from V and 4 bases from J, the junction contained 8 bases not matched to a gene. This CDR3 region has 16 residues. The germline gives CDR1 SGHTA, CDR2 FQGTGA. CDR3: CASRHGGTGGPDTQYF. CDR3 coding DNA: TGTGCCAGCAGGCATGGTGGGACAGGGGGCCCAGATACGCAGTATTTT.

CDR3 region: CASSLSRVGTGGEKLFF. CDR3 in DNA: TGTGCCAGCAGTTTATCACGGGTCGGGACAGGGGGTGAAAAACTGTTTTTT. The V gene is TRBV28, the J gene TRBJ1-4, with 11 bases aligning to TRBD1. V lost 1 base and J lost 7; bases outside the gene matches: 8. Germline V CDR1 and CDR2: MDHEN, SYDVKM. The CDR3 loop spans 17 amino acids.

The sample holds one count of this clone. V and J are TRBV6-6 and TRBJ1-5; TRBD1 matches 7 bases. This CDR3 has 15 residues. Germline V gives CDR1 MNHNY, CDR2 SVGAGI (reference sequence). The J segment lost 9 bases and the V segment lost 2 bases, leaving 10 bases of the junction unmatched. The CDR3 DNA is TGTGCCAGCAGTTACGATACAGGGGATCTTCGGCCCCAGCATTTT. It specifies CASSYDTGDLRPQHF.

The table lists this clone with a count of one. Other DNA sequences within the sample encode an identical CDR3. CDR3 bases: TGTGCCAGTAGTCCACAGGGATATGGCTACACCTTC. Its translation: CASSPQGYGYTF. The V gene is TRBV19, the J gene TRBJ1-2, with a possible D match to TRBD1 (6 bases). Germline-derived CDR1 and CDR2 are LNHDA and SQIVND (reference sequence). The length of the CDR3 is 12 residues. Trimming left V 5 bases short and J 5 bases short, with 9 bases between.

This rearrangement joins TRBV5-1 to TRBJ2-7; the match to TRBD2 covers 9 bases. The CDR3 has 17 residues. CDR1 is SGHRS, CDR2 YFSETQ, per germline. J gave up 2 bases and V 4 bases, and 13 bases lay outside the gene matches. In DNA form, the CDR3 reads TGCGCCAGCAGCCCGACCCCGGGTAGCGGGAGCCCCTACGAGCAGTACTTC. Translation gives CASSPTPGSGSPYEQYF.

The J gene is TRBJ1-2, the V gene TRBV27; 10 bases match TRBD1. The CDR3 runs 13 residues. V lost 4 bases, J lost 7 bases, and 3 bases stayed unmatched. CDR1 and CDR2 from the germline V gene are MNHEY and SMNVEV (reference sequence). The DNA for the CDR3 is TGTGCCAGCAGTTCGGACAGGGGGGTTGGCTACACCTTC. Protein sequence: CASSSDRGVGYTF.

The CDR3 here is CASSFSMAGTEAFF. Here the CDR3 DNA reads TGCGCCAGCAGCTTTAGTATGGCTGGCACTGAAGCTTTCTTT. The chain recombines TRBV5-1 with TRBJ1-1; no firm D call. CDR3 length: 14 amino acids. Trimming left V 2 bases short and J 4 bases short, with 12 bases between. The V gene's germline CDR1 is SGHRS and CDR2 YFSETQ.

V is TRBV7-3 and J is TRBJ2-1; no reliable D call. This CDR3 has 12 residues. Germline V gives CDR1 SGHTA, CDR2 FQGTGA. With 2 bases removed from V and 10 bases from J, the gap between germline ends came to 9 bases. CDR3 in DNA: TGTGCCAGCAGCTTACTGGGTGAGGAGCAGTTCTTC. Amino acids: CASSLLGEEQFF.

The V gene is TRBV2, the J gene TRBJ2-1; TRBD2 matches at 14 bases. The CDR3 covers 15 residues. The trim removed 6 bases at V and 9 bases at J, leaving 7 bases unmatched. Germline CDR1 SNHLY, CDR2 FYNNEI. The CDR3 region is CASREGLAGDGEQFF. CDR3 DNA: TGTGCCAGCAGGGAGGGACTAGCGGGAGATGGTGAGCAGTTCTTC.

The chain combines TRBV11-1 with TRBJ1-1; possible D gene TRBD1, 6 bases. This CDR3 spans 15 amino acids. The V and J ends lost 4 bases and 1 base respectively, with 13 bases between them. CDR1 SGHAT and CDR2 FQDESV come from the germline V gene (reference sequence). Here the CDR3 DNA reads TGTGCCAGCAGCTGGGCGGGGGCGAAGAACACTGAAGCTTTCTTT. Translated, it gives CASSWAGAKNTEAFF.

The CDR3 sequence is CATSRGGTGNTGELFF. CDR3 in DNA: TGTGCCACCAGCAGAGGCGGGACAGGGAACACCGGGGAGCTGTTTTTT. The chain carries TRBV15 and TRBJ2-2; 8 bases are a match to TRBD1. CDR1 is LNHNV, CDR2 YYDKDF, per germline (reference sequence). The CDR3 consists of 16 residues. V trimming: 1 base; J trimming: 1 base; junction bases outside the gene matches: 2. The full variable domain, completed using reference TRBV15 and TRBJ2-2, is DAMVIQNPRYQVTQFGKPVTLSCSQTLNHNVMYWYQQKSSQAPKLLFHYYDKDFNNEADTPDNFQSRRPNTSFCFLDIRSPGLGDTAMYLCATSRGGTGNTGELFFGEGSRLTVL.

The CDR3 DNA is TGTGCCAGCAGGGGATACAATGAGCAGTTCTTC. This gives the protein CASRGYNEQFF. This rearrangement joins TRBV25-1 to TRBJ2-1; D ambiguous. The germline V gene has CDR1 MGHDK and CDR2 SYGVNS. Trimming took off 6 bases at V and 4 bases at J, with 4 bases between the two ends. The CDR3 loop spans 11 amino acids.

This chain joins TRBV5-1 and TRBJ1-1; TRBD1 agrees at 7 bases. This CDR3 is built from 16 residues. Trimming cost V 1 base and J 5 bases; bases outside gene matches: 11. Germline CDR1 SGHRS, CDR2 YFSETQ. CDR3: CASSLTGEALSTEAFF. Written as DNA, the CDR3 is TGCGCCAGCAGCTTGACAGGGGAGGCCTTGAGTACTGAAGCTTTCTTT.

The CDR3 here is CASSYGGVEAFF. As DNA, the CDR3 is TGTGCCAGCAGTTACGGTGGGGTTGAAGCTTTCTTT. The chain uses TRBV6-5 and TRBJ1-1; D not resolved. Germline V lookup: CDR1 MNHEY, CDR2 SVGAGI. The CDR3 loop spans 12 amino acids. V was pared by 2 bases and J by 7 bases, with 8 bases between.